This paragraph reports one T cell receptor beta chain. Indicated time point: 2015-2016 season, pre-vaccination. Cells are cTfh (non-naive CD4+CXCR5+PD-1+), split by ICOS and CD38 into double-positive or double-negative. Data came from immunoSEQ multiplex PCR; TCRdb stores just in-frame clones and leaves some out. The sample holds approximately 9,900 clones, approximately 90% seen once. The data derive from a study of follicular helper T cells after annual influenza vaccination. Trimming stripped 8 bases from V and 5 bases from J, with 14 bases between. This CDR3 spans 13 amino acids. CDR1 is SGHTA and CDR2 is FQGNSA in the germline V gene.

The sequencing here drew on CXCR5+ CD38- circulating T follicular helper cells from blood, taken on the day of influenza vaccination. As for subset: circulating Tfh, non-naive CD4+CXCR5+PD-1+ (ICOS+CD38+ or ICOS-CD38-). The source of this sequence is an adult who received the influenza vaccine. This sequence joins TRBV7-2 and TRBJ2-3; perhaps D is TRBD1 or TRBD2 (6 bases each). The CDR3 reads CASGGQFGDTQYF. The CDR3 DNA reads TGTGCCAGCGGGGGGCAATTCGGAGATACGCAGTATTTT.